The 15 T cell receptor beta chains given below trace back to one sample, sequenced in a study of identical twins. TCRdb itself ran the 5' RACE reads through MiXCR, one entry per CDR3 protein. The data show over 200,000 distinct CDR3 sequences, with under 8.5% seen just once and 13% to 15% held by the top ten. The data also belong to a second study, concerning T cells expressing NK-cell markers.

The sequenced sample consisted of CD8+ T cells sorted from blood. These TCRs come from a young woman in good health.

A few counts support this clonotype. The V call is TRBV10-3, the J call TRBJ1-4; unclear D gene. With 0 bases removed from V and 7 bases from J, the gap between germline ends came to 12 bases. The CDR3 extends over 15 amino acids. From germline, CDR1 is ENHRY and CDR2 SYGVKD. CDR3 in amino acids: CAISESSRDSEKLFF. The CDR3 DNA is TGTGCCATCAGTGAGTCAAGTCGAGATAGTGAAAAACTGTTTTTT.

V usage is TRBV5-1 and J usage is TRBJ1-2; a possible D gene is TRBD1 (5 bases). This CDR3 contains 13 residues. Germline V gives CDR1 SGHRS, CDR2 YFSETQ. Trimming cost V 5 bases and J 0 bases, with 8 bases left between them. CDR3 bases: TGCGCCAGCAGGGAGACAGCTAACTATGGCTACACCTTC. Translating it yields CASRETANYGYTF.

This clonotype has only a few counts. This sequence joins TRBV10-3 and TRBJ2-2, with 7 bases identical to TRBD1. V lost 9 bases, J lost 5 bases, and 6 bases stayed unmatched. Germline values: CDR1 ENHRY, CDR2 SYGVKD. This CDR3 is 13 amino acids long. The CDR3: CAITGVRTGELFF. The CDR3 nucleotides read TGTGCCATTACAGGGGTGAGAACCGGGGAGCTGTTTTTT.

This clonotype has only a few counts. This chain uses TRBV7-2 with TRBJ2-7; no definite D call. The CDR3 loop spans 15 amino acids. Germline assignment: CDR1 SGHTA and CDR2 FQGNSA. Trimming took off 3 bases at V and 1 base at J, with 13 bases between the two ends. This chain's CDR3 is CASSFYSDHSYEQYF. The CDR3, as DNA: TGTGCCAGCAGCTTCTATTCAGATCATTCCTACGAGCAGTACTTC.

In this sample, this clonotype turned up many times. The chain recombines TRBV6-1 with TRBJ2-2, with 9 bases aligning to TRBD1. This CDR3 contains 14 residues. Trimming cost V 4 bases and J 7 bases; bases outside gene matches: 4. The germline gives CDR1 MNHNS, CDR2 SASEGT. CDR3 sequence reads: CASSADRGYGELFF. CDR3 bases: TGTGCCAGCAGTGCCGACAGGGGGTACGGGGAGCTGTTTTTT.

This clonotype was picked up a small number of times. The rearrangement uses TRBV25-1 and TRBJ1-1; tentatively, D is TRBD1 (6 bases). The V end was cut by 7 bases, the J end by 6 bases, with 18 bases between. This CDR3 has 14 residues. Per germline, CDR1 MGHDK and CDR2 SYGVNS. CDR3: CASTEGGAVSEAFF. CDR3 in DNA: TGTGCCAGCACCGAGGGGGGGGCTGTTTCTGAAGCTTTCTTT.

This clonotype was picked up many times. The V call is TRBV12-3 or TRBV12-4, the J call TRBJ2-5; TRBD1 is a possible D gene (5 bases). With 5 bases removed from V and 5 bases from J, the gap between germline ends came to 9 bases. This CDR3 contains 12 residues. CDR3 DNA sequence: TGTGCCAGCAGTCCCAGGGTGGAGACCCAGTACTTC. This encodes CASSPRVETQYF.

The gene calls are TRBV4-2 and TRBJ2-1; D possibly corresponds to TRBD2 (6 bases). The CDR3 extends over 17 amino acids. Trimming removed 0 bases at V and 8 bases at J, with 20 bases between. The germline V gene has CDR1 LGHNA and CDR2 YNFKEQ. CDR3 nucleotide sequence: TGTGCCAGCAGCCAAGATCGGCGACTAGTCTCCTTCGATGAGCAGTTCTTC. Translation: CASSQDRRLVSFDEQFF.

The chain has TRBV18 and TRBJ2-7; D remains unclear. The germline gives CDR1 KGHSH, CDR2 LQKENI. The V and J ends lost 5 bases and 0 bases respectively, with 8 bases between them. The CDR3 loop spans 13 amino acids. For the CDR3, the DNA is TGTGCCAGCTCAAGCCCGAGCTCCTACGAGCAGTACTTC. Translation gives CASSSPSSYEQYF. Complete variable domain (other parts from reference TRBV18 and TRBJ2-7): NAGVMQNPRHLVRRRGQEARLRCSPMKGHSHVYWYRQLPEEGLKFMVYLQKENIIDESGMPKERFSAEFPKEGPSILRIQQVVRGDSAAYFCASSSPSSYEQYFGPGTRLTVT.

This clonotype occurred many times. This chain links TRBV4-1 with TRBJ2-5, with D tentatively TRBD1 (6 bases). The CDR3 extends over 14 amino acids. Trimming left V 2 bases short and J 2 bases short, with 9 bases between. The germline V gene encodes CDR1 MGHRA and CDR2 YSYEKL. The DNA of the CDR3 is TGCGCCAGCAGCCAATATGGGACACAAGAGACCCAGTACTTC. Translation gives CASSQYGTQETQYF.

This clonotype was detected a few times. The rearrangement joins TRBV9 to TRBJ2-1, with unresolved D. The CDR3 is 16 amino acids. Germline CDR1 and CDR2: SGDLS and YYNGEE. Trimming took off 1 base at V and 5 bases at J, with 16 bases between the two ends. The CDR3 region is CASSVLPSSANNEQFF. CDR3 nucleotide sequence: TGTGCCAGCAGCGTACTACCCTCTTCAGCAAACAATGAGCAGTTCTTC. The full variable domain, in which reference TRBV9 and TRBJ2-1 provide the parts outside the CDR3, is DSGVTQTPKHLITATGQRVTLRCSPRSGDLSVYWYQQSLDQGLQFLIQYYNGEERAKGNILERFSAQQFPDLHSELNLSSLELGDSALYFCASSVLPSSANNEQFFGPGTRLTVL.

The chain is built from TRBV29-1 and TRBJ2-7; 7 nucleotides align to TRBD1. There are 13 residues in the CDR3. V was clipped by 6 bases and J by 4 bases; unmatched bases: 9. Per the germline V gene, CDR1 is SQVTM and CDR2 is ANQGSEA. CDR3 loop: CSVKQGPTYEQYF. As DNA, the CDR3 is TGCAGCGTGAAACAGGGGCCCACTTACGAGCAGTACTTC.

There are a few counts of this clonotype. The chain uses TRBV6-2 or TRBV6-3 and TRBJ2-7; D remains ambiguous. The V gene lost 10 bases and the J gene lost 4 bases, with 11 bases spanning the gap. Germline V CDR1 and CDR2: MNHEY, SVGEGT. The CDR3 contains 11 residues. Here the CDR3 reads CAIETGYEQYF. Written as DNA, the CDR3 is TGTGCCATCGAGACTGGTTACGAGCAGTACTTC.

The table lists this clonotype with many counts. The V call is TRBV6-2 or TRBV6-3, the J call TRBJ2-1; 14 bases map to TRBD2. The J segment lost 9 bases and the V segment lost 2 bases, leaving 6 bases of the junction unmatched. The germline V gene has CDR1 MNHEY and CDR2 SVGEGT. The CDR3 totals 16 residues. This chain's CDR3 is CASSYGRLAGGPEQFF. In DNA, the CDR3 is TGTGCCAGCAGTTACGGGAGACTAGCGGGGGGGCCTGAGCAGTTCTTC.

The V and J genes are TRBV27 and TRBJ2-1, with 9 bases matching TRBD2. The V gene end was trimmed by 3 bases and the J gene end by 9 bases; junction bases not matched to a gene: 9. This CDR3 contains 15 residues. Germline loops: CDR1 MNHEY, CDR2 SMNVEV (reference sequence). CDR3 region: CASSLVGGRAAEQFF. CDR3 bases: TGTGCCAGCAGTTTGGTAGGCGGGAGGGCCGCTGAGCAGTTCTTC.